Below are 22 T cell receptor beta chains sequenced from a single sample in a study of OX40 agonist ivuxolimab in advanced cancers. Clones were read by immunoSEQ multiplex PCR, and TCRdb kept only the in-frame ones, dropping some. The data contain 70,000 or so clones, about three quarters of them singletons. Sequencing was performed on CD4+ or CD8+ T cells sorted from blood, taken in a trial of the OX40 agonist ivuxolimab. The receptors were gathered from an adult with an advanced solid tumor such as melanoma, head and neck, liver or kidney cancer.

The chain uses TRBV11-1 and TRBJ2-5, with TRBD2 matching 9 bases. Trimming took 1 base from V and 4 from J; bases not matched to a gene: 7. Per germline, CDR1 SGHAT and CDR2 FQDESV (reference sequence). The CDR3 extends over 16 amino acids. The CDR3 DNA follows: TGTGCCAGCAGCTTAGGGACCCAACTAGCGGGAGAGACCCAGTACTTC. It encodes CASSLGTQLAGETQYF.

This clone was seen a few times. This chain connects TRBV18 to TRBJ2-5, with D unclear. Germline V gene sequence: CDR1 KGHSH, CDR2 LQKENI. The CDR3 consists of 15 residues. V was clipped by 2 bases and J by 2 bases, with 12 bases between them. CDR3 DNA: TGTGCCAGCTCACCAATTCTTTCGTTGCAAGAGACCCAGTACTTC. This encodes CASSPILSLQETQYF.

V usage is TRBV15 and J usage is TRBJ2-1; 10 bases line up with TRBD1. This CDR3 comprises 16 residues. The germline gives CDR1 LNHNV, CDR2 YYDKDF (reference sequence). J lost 4 bases, V lost 3 bases, and 6 bases had no gene match. The CDR3 here is CATSRGQGSTYNEQFF. The CDR3 DNA sequence: TGTGCCACCAGCAGGGGACAGGGGTCGACGTACAATGAGCAGTTCTTC.

The CDR3 sequence: CASSLDGMTRDEQYF. The CDR3 coding sequence is TGTGCCAGCAGCCTCGACGGAATGACTAGGGACGAGCAGTACTTC. The rearrangement joins TRBV7-2 to TRBJ2-7, with a tentative D call TRBD2 (6 bases). The V end was cut by 5 bases, the J end by 5 bases, with 19 bases between. Germline values: CDR1 SGHTA, CDR2 FQGNSA. The CDR3 has 15 residues.

The chain has TRBV27 and TRBJ2-1; tentative D call: TRBD1 (6 bases). V was cut by 3 bases and J by 7 bases, with 19 bases left in between. The CDR3 is made up of 16 amino acids. Germline V gives CDR1 MNHEY, CDR2 SMNVEV (reference sequence). Here the CDR3 DNA reads TGTGCCAGCAGTTTTAGGATCGAGGTCAGGGGAAATGAGCAGTTCTTC. It is translated as CASSFRIEVRGNEQFF.

This clone came up a few times. The gene calls are TRBV6-1 and TRBJ2-7; D is perhaps TRBD1 or TRBD2 (5 bases each). Trimming left V 4 bases short and J 7 bases short, with 14 bases between. Germline CDR1 MNHNS, CDR2 SASEGT. This CDR3 is built from 13 residues. CDR3 DNA: TGTGCCAGCAGTGCGGTGGGGGTCTGGGAGCAGTACTTC. Protein: CASSAVGVWEQYF.

The J gene is TRBJ2-7, the V gene TRBV23-1; 7 bases line up with TRBD2. TRBV23-1 is labeled an ORF, and its function is uncertain. Germline trimming cut 11 bases from V and 6 bases from J; bases unmatched to any gene: 7. CDR3 length: 11 residues. The CDR3 here is CAGDRGVEQYF. The CDR3, as DNA: TGCGCCGGTGACCGGGGGGTCGAGCAGTACTTC.

This clone was found once. The CDR3 region is CAISEGSPGELFF. DNA for the CDR3: TGTGCCATCAGTGAAGGGTCGCCCGGGGAGCTGTTTTTT. This chain connects TRBV10-3 to TRBJ2-2; D is uncertain. Germline values: CDR1 ENHRY, CDR2 SYGVKD. The CDR3 sequence is 13 residues long. V lost 3 bases and J 6 bases, leaving 8 bases between the germline ends.

The rearrangement joins TRBV19 to TRBJ2-2, with D hard to call. V was trimmed by 5 bases and J by 2 bases, leaving 9 bases between them. The CDR3 totals 14 residues. Germline V CDR1 and CDR2: LNHDA, SQIVND (reference sequence). The CDR3 nucleotides read TGTGCCAGTAGTGGGCGGCGAAACACCGGGGAGCTGTTTTTT. Protein sequence: CASSGRRNTGELFF.

The J gene is TRBJ1-2, the V gene TRBV7-9; D gene uncertain. CDR3 length: 13 amino acids. With 0 bases removed from V and 2 bases from J, the gap between germline ends came to 4 bases. CDR1 is SEHNR and CDR2 is FQNEAQ in the germline V gene (reference sequence). DNA of the CDR3: TGTGCCAGCAGCTTAGCAGGGAACTATGGCTACACCTTC. It translates to CASSLAGNYGYTF.

The chain combines TRBV4-2 with TRBJ2-1; TRBD2 agrees at 11 bases. V shed 1 base and J 10 bases; nucleotides not matched to a gene: 6. The germline V gene encodes CDR1 LGHNA and CDR2 YNFKEQ. The CDR3 contains 15 residues. The CDR3 nucleotides read TGTGCCAGCAGCCAAGTCGGGGCTAGCGGGAGGGAGCAGTTCTTC. This codes for CASSQVGASGREQFF.

The chain employs TRBV14 and TRBJ2-7, with D unclear. The V end was cut by 1 base, the J end by 0 bases, with 10 bases between. Germline-derived CDR1 and CDR2 are SGHDN and FVKESK. The CDR3 runs 15 residues. DNA of the CDR3: TGTGCCAGCAGCCAAGCAACGGGTAGCTCCTACGAGCAGTACTTC. Amino acids: CASSQATGSSYEQYF.

The chain carries TRBV16 and TRBJ2-1; tentatively, D is TRBD1 (5 bases). The CDR3 length is 14 residues. The germline V gene has CDR1 KGHSY and CDR2 FQNENV. Trimming stripped 2 bases from V and 7 bases from J, with 12 bases between. CDR3 bases: TGTGCCAGCAGCCAACAGGGAAAGGGGAATGAGCAGTTCTTC. Protein: CASSQQGKGNEQFF.

V gene TRBV11-3 combines with J gene TRBJ2-3, with a possible D match to TRBD2 (5 bases). The CDR3 totals 14 residues. CDR1 is SGHNT, CDR2 YENEEA, per germline. V was pared by 4 bases and J by 6 bases, with 14 bases between. CDR3 coding DNA: TGTGCCAGCAGCTCCACCGGGGAGAGGGATACGCAGTATTTT. It is translated as CASSSTGERDTQYF. The full variable domain, its missing parts supplied by reference TRBV11-3 and TRBJ2-3, is EAGVVQSPRYKIIEKKQPVAFWCNPISGHNTLYWYLQNLGQGPELLIRYENEEAVDDSQLPKDRFSAERLKGVDSTLKIQPAELGDSAVYLCASSSTGERDTQYFGPGTRLTVL.

J is TRBJ1-6 and V is TRBV7-3, with D possibly matching TRBD1 (5 bases). Trimming cost V 2 bases and J 7 bases, with 12 bases left between them. Germline V gene sequence: CDR1 SGHTA, CDR2 FQGTGA. CDR3 size: 15 residues. The CDR3 here is CASSLAGGRNSPLHF. CDR3 sequence (DNA): TGTGCCAGCAGCTTAGCCGGGGGGAGAAATTCACCCCTCCACTTT.

The chain combines TRBV6-6 with TRBJ2-7; unclear D gene. Trimming removed 3 bases at V and 6 bases at J, with 18 bases between. This CDR3 is 15 amino acids long. Germline V CDR1 and CDR2: MNHNY, SVGAGI (reference sequence). Here the CDR3 DNA reads TGTGCCAGCAGTTATCGGGCGTTTCACGACCGCGAGCAGTACTTC. As protein: CASSYRAFHDREQYF.

The rearrangement joins TRBV11-2 to TRBJ2-1; a possible D gene is TRBD2 (6 bases). Trimming took 0 bases from V and 12 from J, leaving 15 bases between them. This CDR3 is 14 amino acids long. CDR1 and CDR2 (germline): SGHAT, FQNNGV. The CDR3, as DNA: TGTGCCAGCAGCTTAGAGGGTAGCGGCGTACGGCAGTTCTTC. It specifies CASSLEGSGVRQFF.

This CDR3 reads CASSFGENTEAFF. Written as DNA, the CDR3 is TGTGCCAGCAGCTTCGGAGAGAACACTGAAGCTTTCTTT. V usage is TRBV7-3 and J usage is TRBJ1-1; no definite D call. Trimming stripped 3 bases from V and 1 base from J, with 6 bases between. This CDR3 comprises 13 residues. Germline-derived CDR1 and CDR2 are SGHTA and FQGTGA.

The chain is built from TRBV19 and TRBJ2-5; D is possibly TRBD1 (5 bases). From germline, CDR1 is LNHDA and CDR2 SQIVND (reference sequence). The CDR3 is 15 amino acids. The V end lost 5 bases, the J end lost 2 bases, and 15 bases lay between the germline ends. DNA of the CDR3: TGTGCCAGTAGTTTTACCAGGGTGGGACAAGAGACCCAGTACTTC. Translating gives CASSFTRVGQETQYF.

This chain connects TRBV9 to TRBJ1-3; unclear D gene. V lost 4 bases and J 0 bases, leaving 14 bases between the germline ends. This CDR3 region has 16 residues. From germline, CDR1 is SGDLS and CDR2 YYNGEE. CDR3 nucleotides: TGTGCCAGCAGCCCAAACCCGAGGATCTCTGGAAACACCATATATTTT. Its protein is CASSPNPRISGNTIYF.

The chain links TRBV10-2 to TRBJ2-7; D not certain. This CDR3 region has 12 residues. V lost 6 bases and J 3 bases, leaving 9 bases between the germline ends. Germline V gives CDR1 WSHSY, CDR2 SAAADI. The CDR3: CASRTRFYEQYF. As DNA, the CDR3 is TGCGCCAGCAGGACCCGTTTCTACGAGCAGTACTTC.

The rearrangement uses TRBV18 and TRBJ2-1; D is uncertain. V gave up 1 base and J gave up 7 bases, with 14 bases separating them. The CDR3 is 15 residues long. Germline V gene sequence: CDR1 KGHSH, CDR2 LQKENI. The CDR3 sequence: CASSPQGSRMNEQFF. The CDR3 bases are TGTGCCAGCTCACCACAGGGTTCGAGGATGAATGAGCAGTTCTTC.